This T cell receptor beta chain was found in a study of blood T cell repertoires in COVID-19. At the level of the study: Samples came from the United States, Italy and Spain, spanning acute and convalescent COVID-19. PBMCs, B-cell-depleted T cells, or T cells were the source of the cDNA or gDNA that made up the material.

Trimming removed 6 bases from V and 5 bases from J; junction bases left unmatched: 11. Looked up from germline, CDR1 is LGHDT and CDR2 is YNNKEL (reference sequence). This CDR3 comprises 15 residues. The assay was immunoSEQ multiplex PCR, and TCRdb's table has in-frame clones only and misses some. The table shows 400,000 to 450,000 clones, with roughly 85% occurring only once. The sequenced sample consisted of peripheral blood. The rearrangement joins TRBV3-1 (or the pseudogene TRBV3-2) to TRBJ1-2, with 8 positions matching TRBD1. The TCR sequence derives from a woman in her twenties or thirties with active or convalescent COVID-19. The CDR3 sequence is CASRYRQGSYYGYTF. Here the CDR3 DNA reads TGTGCCAGCAGGTATCGACAGGGGTCGTATTATGGCTACACCTTC.